The clone carrying this TCR beta chain appeared a single time. The data derive from a study of blood T cells in healthy people across ages. Combining a sample-barcoded 5' primer with a J-beta primer mix, a second PCR ran for 7 to 11 cycles. TCRdb reanalysed the 5' RACE reads using MiXCR and keeps one entry per CDR3 protein. The table shows more than 700,000 distinct CDR3 sequences, with about 45% occurring only once. Per sample, no less than 5 micrograms of total RNA were extracted. CDR1 and CDR2 from the germline V gene are SEHNR and FQNEAQ (reference sequence). V was shortened by 5 bases and J by 11 bases, with 21 bases between the two germline ends. The CDR3 spans 14 residues.

The V gene is TRBV7-9, the J gene TRBJ2-5, with D unresolved. Sequencing used blood. This TCR came from a man older than 75 in good health. The CDR3 nucleotides are TGTGCCAGCAGCCCACCCCCGATGGGCAATGAGCAGTACTTC. Residues: CASSPPPMGNEQYF.